This record concerns one T cell receptor beta chain sequence. Its recognized antigen is unknown. No base-level quality is on record; no much larger clone is a single base apart. TCRbeta CDR3 regions were amplified from genomic DNA using the immunoSEQ Assay, a bias-controlled multiplex PCR. In the source study's methods: The number of nucleated cells in each sample was estimated from the amplification of reference gene primers within the assay. Sequence reads were collapsed and filtered to measure the absolute abundance of every unique TCRbeta CDR3 rearrangement. For each sample, productive Simpson clonality was calculated as the square root of Simpson's diversity index over productive rearrangements. The table was pulled from immuneACCESS by TCRdb, which kept in-frame rearrangements only. Such tables lose some clones; where checked, under half of the loss comes from unresolved V genes, and the rest has no known cause. V and J calls and clone size follow that table, whereas D and trimming were derived from the DNA. In all, the sample holds just under 150,000 clones, and approximately 88% of those were seen once. The ten largest clones capture around 0.91% of the sample.

Based on the germline V gene (reference sequence), the CDR1 and CDR2 sequences are LGHDT and YNNKEL. V has 4 bases trimmed and J has 0 bases trimmed; junction bases matching no gene number 7. The CDR3 covers 17 residues, taking in both the cysteine and the phenylalanine. The CDR3 DNA has 51 bases and is translated from base 1. This entry is derived from a study of blood T cell repertoires in COVID-19 (dated by TCRdb to 2019 to 2021). Background for the entire study: Samples from collaborators originated in the United States, Italy and Spain and spanned both the acute and convalescent phases of COVID-19. The prospective study material was composed of cDNA or gDNA derived from T cells, B-cell-depleted T cells, or PBMCs. Deeply sampled blood TCRbeta repertoires from subjects exposed to, actively infected with, or recovered from COVID-19 were included in the dataset. The repertoires were released in a freely available public database intended as a resource for research on the immune response to SARS-CoV-2. Samples came from the ongoing ImmuneRACE study (first 160 participants) plus 1,254 subjects from 6 global collaborators. The sample metadata nearly always contained a de-identified subject ID, COVID-19 status, age in years and sex. Where HLA class I and class II types were available, the types were taken from metadata supplied by the sample provider, not from assay-based typing. Broader findings and caveats from the paper: Clinical and demographic metadata were provided uncurated, with the amount varying by source and participant.

Whole blood was collected in K2EDTA tubes by collaborating institutions according to the institutions' own protocols. Collaborator samples were shipped for TCRbeta analysis as frozen whole blood, isolated PBMCs, or DNA extracted from either sample type. Sequencing was performed on peripheral blood. The sequence came from a woman aged 45-65 years with acute or convalescent COVID-19. Recombination joined TRBV3-1 (or the pseudogene TRBV3-2) with TRBJ1-2, and 11 junctional nucleotides match TRBD1. The CDR3 sequence is CASSLGTGGLANYGYTF. Read as DNA, the sequence is TGTGCCAGCAGCCTCGGGACAGGGGGGTTAGCTAACTATGGCTACACCTTC.